The entry below describes one TCR beta chain. Many counts were recorded for this clonotype. This clone's antigen is unknown. No per-base quality is available; no much larger clone lies one base away. This sample stems from a study of regulatory T cells in long-lasting Graves disease (dated by TCRdb to the early 2020s). About the full investigation: Persistent Graves' disease was defined as antithyroid drug treatment for over 5 years with persistently positive TSH receptor autoantibodies. Persistent Graves' disease patients were compared with newly diagnosed Graves' disease patients by peripheral blood TCR sequencing and RNA sequencing. The study was registered as a clinical trial and conducted in China. A total of 33 samples underwent TCR sequencing, from roughly 13 patients with persistent Graves' disease and 20 patients with newly diagnosed Graves' disease. Antithyroid drugs had been taken for approximately 10 years on average by persistent Graves' disease patients in the clinical cohort. On the study overall, not on this receptor specifically: Persistent Graves' disease patients showed lower TCR Shannon entropy and fewer highly expanded clones than newly diagnosed patients, suggesting clonal expansion. The study examined only peripheral blood because the primary lesion, thyroid tissue, could not be accessed. The small sample size was acknowledged by the authors as a limitation that may reduce accuracy. Persistent patients shared more public clonotypes among themselves (roughly 2,700) than newly diagnosed patients did (roughly 910). Persistent disease showed preferential use of TRBV28, TRBJ1-2 and TRBJ2-5, whereas newly diagnosed disease favored TRBV20-1 and TRBJ2-1. Only the TCR beta chain was sequenced and analyzed.

The time point tag for this specimen amounts to: persistent/refractory GD, antithyroid drugs over 5 years with positive TRAb. For both TCR sequencing and RNA sequencing, RNA was extracted from PBMCs in TRIzol. The diagnosis of Graves' disease was made according to American Thyroid Association guidelines. Patients for the study were recruited at an endocrinology department in Xi'an, China. From each patient, roughly 9 milliliters of peripheral blood was collected into an EDTA anticoagulant tube. Ficoll Paque Plus density gradient separation was used to isolate PBMCs, and no additional T cell sorting was done. An Agilent 2100 Bioanalyzer and agarose gel were used to check RNA quality, while a NanoDrop 2000 measured RNA concentration. The germline V gene supplies CDR1 SNHLY and CDR2 FYNNEI. The V end loses 10 bases and the J end loses 3 bases, and a stretch of 9 bases separates them. Measured from the cysteine to the phenylalanine, the CDR3 is 11 residues long. Of all the DNA, just the CDR3 is kept, 33 bases in frame from base 1.

The receptor library was made with multiplex PCR. Instrument on record: Illumina HiSeq 4000. iRepertoire HTBI primers and Arm-PCR amplification of CDR3 regions were used to construct TCR beta libraries. PCR products were gel purified before sequencing. From the authors' description of their analysis: A total of 62 TRBV and more than twelve TRBJ segments were identified across samples and were used for gene usage analysis of CDR3 amino acid clonotypes. COPE and FqMerger were used to merge the filtered high-quality paired reads into contigs. BLAST was used to align contigs to IMGT TRBV, TRBD and TRBJ reference genes, and CDR3 was defined according to IMGT. Highly expanded clones were defined as clonotypes with a frequency above 0.1%. Shannon entropy was used to measure repertoire diversity, and the Gini coefficient was used to measure V-J evenness. A clonotype found in more than one individual was treated as public. The public reads were reanalyzed by TCRdb: fastp trimming at Q25, MiXCR alignment, in-frame beta chains only. Each CDR3 protein appears once, grouped with its most common genes and DNA. In this record, the V and J calls reflect TCRdb's handling and not the investigators' own analysis. This sample lists about 310,000 distinct CDR3 sequences; 22% were detected once. The ten largest make up around 50% of the sample.

The sequence joins TRBV2 to TRBJ2-5, with the D call perhaps TRBD1 or TRBD2, each one matching 6 bases. This TCR was recovered from a female donor with Graves disease. This specimen consisted of peripheral blood mononuclear cells (PBMCs), obtained when the disease was refractory, from a patient treated with antithyroid drugs. The nucleotide sequence is given as TGTGCCACGGGGGCGAAAGAGACCCAGTACTTC. Translated, it gives CATGAKETQYF.